Here is one TCR beta chain with its context. Antigen specificity is unknown. This entry comes from a study of metastatic and nonmetastatic thyroid tumors. The study, taken as a whole, reports: For both blood and tumor, malignant thyroid tumors reportedly showed significantly higher TCR beta diversity than benign nodules did.

No patient received treatment before thyroid surgery. Through MiXCR, TCRdb re-clonotyped the PCR reads. Of around 12,000 clones listed, over 30% were seen once; the top ten hold about 16%. The sequence was obtained from a female donor with papillary thyroid cancer or a benign thyroid nodule (not recorded which). Some clones in this sample may be carry-over from other donors' samples. The specimen sequenced was tumor tissue.

For the CDR3, the DNA is TGTGCCAGCAGTTACCGGGCAGGAGAGACCCAGTACTTC. This codes for CASSYRAGETQYF. J is TRBJ2-5 and V is TRBV6-5; D unclear. With 2 bases removed from V and 4 bases from J, the gap between germline ends came to 8 bases. The germline V gene encodes CDR1 MNHEY and CDR2 SVGAGI. The CDR3 loop spans 13 amino acids.